This T cell receptor (beta chain) stems from a study of cytomegalovirus exposure and HLA in healthy donors. Overall study results and limits: Rarity marked most TCR sequences, yet some public TCRs occurred in many donors. There were 150 or so TCR beta chains listed as cytomegalovirus-associated.

Healthy bone marrow donors made up the cohort. On this clone itself: What it binds is not known.

The PCR employed 60 Vbeta primers together with 13 Jbeta primers. Repertoires were generated with immunoSEQ multiplex PCR, while TCRdb's copy carries only in-frame clones and drops some. The sample contains under 150,000 clones, roughly 74% of which appear only once. CDR1 is SGHDN, CDR2 FVKESK, per germline. The V and J ends lost 2 bases and 6 bases respectively, with 11 bases between them. The CDR3 covers 13 residues. This receptor was obtained from a woman between 35 and 50 years old in good health and CMV-seropositive. The chain employs TRBV14 and TRBJ2-7, with a weak D call TRBD2 (5 bases). Specimen: PBMCs. As DNA, the CDR3 is TGTGCCAGCAGCCAATTATCGGGAACCGAGCAGTACTTC. Amino acid sequence: CASSQLSGTEQYF.